The 3 T cell receptor beta chains below all came from one sample that was sequenced in a study of shared clonotypes between healthy human individuals. CD45RO-negative CD8 cells positively selected for CCR7 made up the naive population, which excluded terminally differentiated effector memory CD45RA+ cells. The protocol was immunoSEQ multiplex PCR, while the TCRdb copy is restricted to in-frame clones and leaves out a portion. The sample shows more than 2 million clones, around 93% of them seen only once. The sample comprised naive CD8+ T cells from PBMCs. These receptors came from a man aged 18 to 30 in good health. Some clones in this sample may be carry-over from other donors' samples.

The chain is built from TRBV27 and TRBJ2-3, with D possibly TRBD2 on 6 matching bases. V lost 8 bases, J lost 5 bases, and 20 bases lay in between. CDR3 length: 15 residues. Germline CDR1 reads MNHEY; CDR2 reads SMNVEV (reference sequence). CDR3 in DNA: TGTGCCAGCGAACCCCTCGGGGGTGGCAAAGATACGCAGTATTTT. As protein: CASEPLGGGKDTQYF.

The CDR3 reads CASSLGSILDTQYF. The CDR3, as DNA: TGTGCCAGCAGCCTTGGCTCTATCCTGGATACGCAGTATTTT. This chain links TRBV9 with TRBJ2-3; D is unclear. V was shortened by 4 bases and J by 6 bases, with 15 bases between the two germline ends. The CDR3 is 14 residues long. Germline CDR1 and CDR2: SGDLS and YYNGEE.

V usage is TRBV28 and J usage is TRBJ1-1, with D perhaps TRBD1 (6 bases). The CDR3 consists of 14 residues. V was pared by 3 bases and J by 4 bases, with 12 bases between. Per germline, CDR1 MDHEN and CDR2 SYDVKM. The CDR3 reads CASSFLGGSTEAFF. The DNA of the CDR3 is TGTGCCAGCAGTTTCTTAGGGGGGAGCACTGAAGCTTTCTTT.